Following are 26 T cell receptor beta chains from one sample sequenced in a study of radiotherapy plus CTLA-4 blockade in lung cancer. Generated by immunoSEQ multiplex PCR, the TCRdb table keeps only in-frame clones and is missing some. The profile shows some 38,000 clones, about 80% of them singletons. The source was peripheral blood, collected from a patient treated with radiotherapy plus ipilimumab. These receptors originate from a human donor with non-small cell lung cancer who had stable disease on radiotherapy plus ipilimumab.

DNA for the CDR3: TGTGCCAGCAGTGTCTCCGGGACAGGGCTTCTTATCACTGAAGCTTTCTTT. Protein sequence: CASSVSGTGLLITEAFF. The chain joins TRBV28 to TRBJ1-1; TRBD1 agrees at 9 bases. CDR3 length: 17 amino acids. Germline CDR1 is MDHEN and CDR2 is SYDVKM. With V trimmed by 5 bases and J by 4 bases, 14 bases remained unmatched.

V is TRBV6-5 and J is TRBJ1-6; weak D call: TRBD1 (5 bases). V shed 6 bases and J shed 9 bases, with 18 bases lying between them. Germline lookup yields CDR1 MNHEY and CDR2 SVGAGI. CDR3 length: 15 amino acids. CDR3 sequence: CASSTGAPRLSPLHF. CDR3 sequence (DNA): TGTGCCAGCAGCACCGGGGCTCCCAGACTTTCACCCCTCCACTTT.

J is TRBJ2-4 and V is TRBV4-1, with a tentative D call TRBD2 (5 bases). This CDR3 is built from 15 residues. Germline values: CDR1 MGHRA, CDR2 YSYEKL. Trimming pared 4 bases from V and 5 bases from J, leaving 15 bases between. The CDR3 coding sequence is TGCGCCAGCAGCCTGCTCCGGGGTTTACAAAACATTCAGTACTTC. It translates to CASSLLRGLQNIQYF.

This clone came up a few times. V gene TRBV18 combines with J gene TRBJ2-6; 12 bases fit TRBD1. The germline CDR1 and CDR2 sequences are KGHSH and LQKENI. After removal of 2 bases from V and 4 bases from J, the junction contained 3 bases not matched to a gene. CDR3 size: 17 residues. The CDR3 DNA reads as TGTGCCAGCTCACCAAAGGGACAGGGGGCCGGGGCCAACGTCCTGACTTTC. This encodes CASSPKGQGAGANVLTF. The full variable domain, completed using reference TRBV18 and TRBJ2-6, is NAGVMQNPRHLVRRRGQEARLRCSPMKGHSHVYWYRQLPEEGLKFMVYLQKENIIDESGMPKERFSAEFPKEGPSILRIQQVVRGDSAAYFCASSPKGQGAGANVLTFGAGSRLTVL.

The chain couples TRBV9 to TRBJ2-3; 8 nucleotides align to TRBD2. The CDR3 contains 16 residues. J gave up 0 bases and V 4 bases, and 7 bases lay outside the gene matches. CDR1 and CDR2 from the germline V gene are SGDLS and YYNGEE. CDR3 loop: CASSFPRGGSTDTQYF. In nucleotides, the CDR3 is TGTGCCAGCAGCTTTCCACGGGGGGGAAGCACAGATACGCAGTATTTT.

The chain couples TRBV5-1 to TRBJ2-5, with D possibly being TRBD2 (6 bases). Trimming shortened V by 2 bases and J by 2 bases, and 13 bases separated the two germline ends. Germline CDR1 reads SGHRS; CDR2 reads YFSETQ. The CDR3 is 15 residues long. DNA for the CDR3: TGCGCCAGCAGCTTAACTAGCTCGGGGCAAGAGACCCAGTACTTC. It codes for CASSLTSSGQETQYF.

This chain uses TRBV13 with TRBJ1-1; D uncertain. CDR1 PRHDT and CDR2 FYEKMQ come from the germline V gene (reference sequence). Deletions cut 3 bases from V and 0 bases from J, with 8 bases between. The CDR3 has 14 residues. CDR3 DNA: TGTGCCAGCAGCTTCGGTCAGGTGAACACTGAAGCTTTCTTT. Its protein is CASSFGQVNTEAFF.

The rearrangement links TRBV6-5 to TRBJ1-2; D call uncertain. This CDR3 is built from 13 residues. V lost 5 bases to trimming and J lost 8 bases, with 15 bases between them. In germline, CDR1 is MNHEY, CDR2 SVGAGI. DNA of the CDR3: TGTGCCAGCAGTGTCTCCGTCCTGGTGGGCTACACCTTC. Amino acid sequence: CASSVSVLVGYTF.

V is TRBV12-5 and J is TRBJ1-4; no clear D gene. There are 14 residues in the CDR3. Trimming removed 2 bases from V and 5 bases from J, with 9 bases in between. Germline V CDR1 and CDR2: LGHNT, FRNRAP. The CDR3 DNA sequence: TGTGCTAGTGGTTTGTGGGGTTTAAATGAAAAACTGTTTTTT. Amino acid sequence: CASGLWGLNEKLFF. Full variable domain (rest looked up from reference TRBV12-5 and TRBJ1-4): DARVTQTPRHKVTEMGQEVTMRCQPILGHNTVFWYRQTMMQGLELLAYFRNRAPLDDSGMPKDRFSAEMPDATLATLKIQPSEPRDSAVYFCASGLWGLNEKLFFGSGTQLSVL.

The chain has TRBV18 and TRBJ1-1; no firm D call. Trimming stripped 3 bases from V and 2 bases from J, with 16 bases between. Germline assignment: CDR1 KGHSH and CDR2 LQKENI. This CDR3 contains 16 residues. CDR3 nucleotides: TGTGCCAGCTCACCCCGGGGAGGCCAGCCAAACACTGAAGCTTTCTTT. Translating gives CASSPRGGQPNTEAFF.

This sequence joins TRBV5-1 and TRBJ2-1, with 7 bases aligning to TRBD1. V lost 3 bases to trimming and J lost 9 bases; unmatched junction nucleotides: 12. This CDR3 has 15 amino acids. Germline loops: CDR1 SGHRS, CDR2 YFSETQ. CDR3 sequence reads: CASSSGQEGTIEQFF. CDR3 bases: TGCGCCAGCAGCTCAGGACAGGAAGGGACAATTGAGCAGTTCTTC.

The chain links TRBV5-6 to TRBJ1-5; no firm D call. V was cut by 1 base and J by 3 bases, with 11 bases left in between. The CDR3 is made up of 15 amino acids. Germline CDR1 is SGHDT and CDR2 is YYEEEE. CDR3 coding DNA: TGTGCCAGCAGCTTGAGTACCTACTACAATCAGCCCCAGCATTTT. This sequence encodes CASSLSTYYNQPQHF.

The DNA of the CDR3 is TGTGCCAGCAGCTTATTTAGGGGCCATCAGCCCCAGCATTTT. This translates into CASSLFRGHQPQHF. V usage is TRBV7-2 and J usage is TRBJ1-5; TRBD1 might be the D (5 bases). Germline CDR1 and CDR2: SGHTA and FQGNSA. The V gene lost 2 bases and the J gene lost 5 bases, with 10 bases spanning the gap. The CDR3 has 14 amino acids.

Relative to its sample, this clone is medium-sized. The J gene is TRBJ2-3, the V gene TRBV6-4; 12 bases map to TRBD2. The CDR3 totals 16 residues. V lost 2 bases to trimming and J lost 0 bases; unmatched junction nucleotides: 0. Germline CDR1 MRHNA, CDR2 SNTAGT. For the CDR3, the DNA is TGTGCCAGCAGTGACCTAGCGGGGGGGAGCACAGATACGCAGTATTTT. Its translation is CASSDLAGGSTDTQYF.

The chain has TRBV6-1 and TRBJ1-2; TRBD1 aligns across 7 bases. The CDR3 consists of 14 residues. Germline-derived CDR1 and CDR2 are MNHNS and SASEGT. V shed 6 bases, J shed 4 bases, and the junction held 8 bases outside the gene matches. The CDR3 here is CASSEGQSSYGYTF. In DNA, the CDR3 is TGTGCCAGCAGCGAGGGACAGTCAAGCTATGGCTACACCTTC.

The DNA for the CDR3 is TGTGCCAGCAGTTTGGTACAGGGAGGGACTGAAGCTTTCTTT. Its protein is CASSLVQGGTEAFF. This chain connects TRBV28 to TRBJ1-1; maybe TRBD1 (6 bases). CDR1 and CDR2 (germline): MDHEN, SYDVKM. This CDR3 has 14 amino acids. V was cut by 3 bases and J by 5 bases, with 13 bases left in between.

This rearrangement joins TRBV11-1 to TRBJ2-3; no definite D call. Trimming cost V 6 bases and J 4 bases, with 17 bases left between them. This CDR3 comprises 15 residues. Per germline, CDR1 SGHAT and CDR2 FQDESV (reference sequence). CDR3 protein: CASSPEELGADTQYF. CDR3 DNA: TGTGCCAGCAGTCCCGAGGAGTTAGGCGCAGATACGCAGTATTTT.

The table lists this clone with a count of one. V gene TRBV2 combines with J gene TRBJ2-1; 13 positions match TRBD2. V shed 5 bases, J shed 5 bases, and the junction held 3 bases outside the gene matches. CDR1 SNHLY and CDR2 FYNNEI come from the germline V gene. The CDR3 sequence is 15 residues long. The CDR3 DNA reads TGTGCCAGCAGTAGGGGACTAGCGGGGAACAATGAGCAGTTCTTC. This gives the protein CASSRGLAGNNEQFF.

The chain links TRBV7-9 to TRBJ2-1; 7 bases match TRBD1. Germline trimming cut 5 bases from V and 5 bases from J; bases unmatched to any gene: 6. The CDR3 contains 14 residues. Germline assignment: CDR1 SEHNR and CDR2 FQNEAQ (reference sequence). The CDR3 DNA follows: TGTGCCAGCAGCCTGGGACAGCAGCACAATGAGCAGTTCTTC. Protein product: CASSLGQQHNEQFF.

The chain recombines TRBV29-1 with TRBJ1-2, with 9 bases lining up with TRBD1. The CDR3 totals 14 residues. Trimming removed 4 bases from V and 8 bases from J; junction bases left unmatched: 11. Germline loops: CDR1 SQVTM, CDR2 ANQGSEA. Here the CDR3 reads CSVVRTGEERGYTF. Written as DNA, the CDR3 is TGCAGCGTTGTAAGGACAGGGGAGGAGAGAGGCTACACCTTC.

The CDR3: CASSLDLRSDTQYF. CDR3 nucleotide sequence: TGTGCCAGCAGCTTAGATCTTCGTTCGGATACGCAGTATTTT. This chain uses TRBV7-2 with TRBJ2-3; D is uncertain. In germline, CDR1 is SGHTA, CDR2 FQGNSA. The CDR3 is 14 residues long. Trimming pared 1 base from V and 6 bases from J, leaving 11 bases between.

The V and J genes are TRBV6-9 and TRBJ2-3; TRBD1 matches 7 bases. After removal of 5 bases from V and 4 bases from J, the junction contained 9 bases not matched to a gene. The CDR3 runs to 15 residues. CDR1 is MNHGY and CDR2 is SVAAGI in the germline V gene. CDR3 amino acids: CASSEEQGKADTQYF. The CDR3 DNA reads as TGTGCCAGCAGTGAAGAACAGGGGAAGGCAGATACGCAGTATTTT.

This chain uses TRBV5-6 with TRBJ1-2; D uncertain. Between the trimmed V and J ends, which lost 0 bases and 6 bases, there was a span of 15 bases. Per germline, CDR1 SGHDT and CDR2 YYEEEE. CDR3 length equals 15 residues. CDR3 in DNA: TGTGCCAGCAGCTTGGAAGGGTTAACTTACGATGGCTACACCTTC. It is translated as CASSLEGLTYDGYTF.

The V call is TRBV11-2, the J call TRBJ1-4; D gene unclear. The CDR3 spans 14 residues. The V and J ends lost 3 bases and 0 bases respectively, with 5 bases between them. Germline V gene data show CDR1 as SGHAT and CDR2 as FQNNGV. CDR3: CASSFGTTNEKLFF. CDR3 DNA: TGTGCCAGCAGCTTCGGTACAACTAATGAAAAACTGTTTTTT.

The V gene is TRBV13, the J gene TRBJ2-1; 12 bases match TRBD2. Germline V gene data show CDR1 as PRHDT and CDR2 as FYEKMQ (reference sequence). Unmatched junction bases numbered 5, after V lost 6 bases and J lost 2 bases. The CDR3 length is 16 residues. CDR3 sequence reads: CASSSPSGGAYNEQFF. For the CDR3, the DNA is TGTGCCAGCAGTTCCCCTAGCGGGGGGGCCTACAATGAGCAGTTCTTC.

CDR3 nucleotide sequence: TGTGCCAGTAGTAGGGGGGCCGGAATGGAGACCCAGTACTTC. Translation: CASSRGAGMETQYF. This chain connects TRBV19 to TRBJ2-5; D may match TRBD1 or TRBD2 (6 bases each). Between the trimmed V and J ends, which lost 4 bases and 5 bases, there was a span of 14 bases. Germline CDR1 and CDR2: LNHDA and SQIVND (reference sequence). The CDR3 is made up of 14 amino acids.